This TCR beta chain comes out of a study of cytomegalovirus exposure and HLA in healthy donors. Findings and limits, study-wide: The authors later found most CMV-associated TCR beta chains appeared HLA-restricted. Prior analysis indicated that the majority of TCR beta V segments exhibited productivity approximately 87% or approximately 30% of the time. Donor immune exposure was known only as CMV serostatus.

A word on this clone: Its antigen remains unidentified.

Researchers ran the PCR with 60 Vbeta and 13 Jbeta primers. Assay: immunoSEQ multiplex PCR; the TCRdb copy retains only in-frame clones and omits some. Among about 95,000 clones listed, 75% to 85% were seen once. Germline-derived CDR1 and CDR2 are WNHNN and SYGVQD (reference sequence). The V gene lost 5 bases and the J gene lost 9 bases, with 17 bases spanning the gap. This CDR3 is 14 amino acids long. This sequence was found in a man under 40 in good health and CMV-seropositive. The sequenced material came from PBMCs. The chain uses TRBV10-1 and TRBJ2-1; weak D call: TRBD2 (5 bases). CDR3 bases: TGCGCCAGCAGTCATAATAGCGCGATTGGTGAGCAGTTCTTC. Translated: CASSHNSAIGEQFF.